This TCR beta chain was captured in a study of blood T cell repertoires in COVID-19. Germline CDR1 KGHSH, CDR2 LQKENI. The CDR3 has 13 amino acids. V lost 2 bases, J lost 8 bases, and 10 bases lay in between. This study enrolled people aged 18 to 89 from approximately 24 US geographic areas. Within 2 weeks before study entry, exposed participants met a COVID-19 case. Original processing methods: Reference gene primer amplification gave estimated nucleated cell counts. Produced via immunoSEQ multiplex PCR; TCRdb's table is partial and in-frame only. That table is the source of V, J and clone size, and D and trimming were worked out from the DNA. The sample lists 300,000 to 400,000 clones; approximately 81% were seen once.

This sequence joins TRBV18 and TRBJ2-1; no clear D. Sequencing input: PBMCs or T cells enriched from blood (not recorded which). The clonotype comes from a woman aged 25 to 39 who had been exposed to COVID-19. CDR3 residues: CASSPSQVYEQFF. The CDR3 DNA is TGTGCCAGCTCACCAAGCCAGGTCTATGAGCAGTTCTTC.